This is a list of T cell receptor beta chains from one sample in a study of T cell responses to AZD1222 COVID-19 vaccine. Libraries were prepared by immunoSEQ multiplex PCR; TCRdb keeps only in-frame clonotypes and omits some of them. The sample contains 110,000 or so clones, about nine tenths of which appear only once. The sample in question was peripheral blood, obtained on day 0 of AZD1222 vaccination. All receptors derive from an adult in good health. Both conserved end residues are part of each CDR3.

v_call	cdr3_length	cdr3_aa
TRBV19	14	CASRDSGSGYEQYF
TRBV30	11	CAWSGQSRIYF
TRBV18	17	CASLWTSGAGAYNEQFF
TRBV4-2	15	CASSQDPLDRNGYTF
TRBV4-3	17	CASSQDPLAGASGEQYF
TRBV28	14	CASSPLGTQSPLHF
TRBV7-9	13	CASSLAGNTEAFF
TRBV3-1/TRBV3-2	15	CASSQKNSRFYGYTF
TRBV27	14	CASSGTGVDNTIYF
TRBV10-3	15	CAISDGGGPTDTQYF
TRBV3-1/TRBV3-2	13	CASSRVGAYEQYF
TRBV28	14	CASSSTGENTEAFF
TRBV28	13	CASTGGDGYEQYF
TRBV7-6	18	CASSLRDRGLDSNQPQHF
TRBV30	15	CAWSAEGQGDSPLHF
TRBV19	17	CASSSAGQGVSNQPQHF
TRBV5-4	15	CASSTGRMVNTEAFF
TRBV5-1	15	CASSLAPAGGETQYF
TRBV5-5	16	CASSAGRGSGNQPQHF
TRBV23-1	15	CASSQHRGQNQPQHF
TRBV6-5	15	CASSYVGREDEKLFF
TRBV5-4	11	CASGTYYEQYF
TRBV4-3	16	CASSQDGVAPGDTQYF
TRBV5-1	16	CASSLGSVGAGNTIYF
TRBV15	15	CATSRESGVDPEAFF
TRBV7-8	13	CASSYSGSLEQYF
TRBV25-1	15	CASSGGTAINEKLFF
TRBV2	16	CASRERAQGPGNTIYF